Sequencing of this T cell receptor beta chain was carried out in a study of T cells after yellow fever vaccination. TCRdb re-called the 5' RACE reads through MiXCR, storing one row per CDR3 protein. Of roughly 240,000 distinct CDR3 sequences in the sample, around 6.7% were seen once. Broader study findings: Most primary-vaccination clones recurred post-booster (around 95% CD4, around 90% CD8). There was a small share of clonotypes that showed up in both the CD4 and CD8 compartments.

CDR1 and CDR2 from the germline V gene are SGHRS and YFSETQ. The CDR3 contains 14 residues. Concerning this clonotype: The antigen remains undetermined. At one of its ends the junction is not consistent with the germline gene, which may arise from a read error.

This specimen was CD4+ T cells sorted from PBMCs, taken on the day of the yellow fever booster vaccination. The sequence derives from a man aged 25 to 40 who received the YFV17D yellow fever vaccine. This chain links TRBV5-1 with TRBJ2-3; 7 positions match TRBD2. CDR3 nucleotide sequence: TGCGCCAGCACCTTGGGAGGGTTGACAGATACGCAGTATTTT. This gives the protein CASTLGGLTDTQYF.